The source of this T cell receptor (beta chain) is a study of OX40 agonist ivuxolimab in advanced cancers. Study-wide points: Average numbers of expanded clones were greater in CD8+ T cells than in CD4+.

The table came from immunoSEQ multiplex PCR; TCRdb's copy has only in-frame clones and leaves some out. The sample lists tens of thousands of clones; 75% to 90% were seen once. Comments on this clone: Its cognate antigen is unknown.

The sequencing used CD4+ or CD8+ T cells sorted from blood, collected in a trial of the OX40 agonist ivuxolimab. The clonotype originates from an adult with an advanced solid tumor such as melanoma, head and neck, liver or kidney cancer.

CDR3 DNA: TGTGCCAGCAGCTTCCAGACAGGTCGCGGAAACACCATATATTTT. Translation: CASSFQTGRGNTIYF. This chain links TRBV5-4 with TRBJ1-3, with D perhaps matching TRBD1 (6 bases). The CDR3 totals 15 residues. Per the germline V gene, CDR1 is SGHNT and CDR2 is YYREEE (reference sequence). V lost 2 bases and J lost 4, with 13 bases in between.